These 30 T cell receptor beta chains share one sample of origin, sequenced in a study of blood T cell repertoires in COVID-19. Using immunoSEQ multiplex PCR, the repertoire was profiled, and TCRdb retains in-frame clones only, with some absent. The data hold about 240,000 clones, with roughly 91% observed a single time. Sequenced input: PBMCs or T cells enriched from blood (not recorded which). These receptor sequences come from a woman in her twenties or thirties who had recovered from COVID-19.

The gene calls are TRBV29-1 and TRBJ2-6, with a tentative D call TRBD1 (5 bases). In germline, CDR1 is SQVTM, CDR2 ANQGSEA. The CDR3 length is 15 residues. Between the trimmed V and J ends, which lost 5 bases and 0 bases, there was a span of 11 bases. CDR3 loop: CSVRQPFSGANVLTF. CDR3 DNA: TGCAGCGTTAGACAGCCCTTCTCTGGGGCCAACGTCCTGACTTTC.

V usage is TRBV7-9 and J usage is TRBJ1-6; 9 bases map to TRBD1. The CDR3 has 14 amino acids. V dropped 3 bases and J dropped 7; count of bases not matched to a gene: 1. Germline V gene lookup returns CDR1 SEHNR and CDR2 FQNEAQ (reference sequence). The CDR3: CASSFGQGNSPLHF. The CDR3 DNA is TGTGCCAGCAGCTTTGGACAGGGGAATTCACCCCTCCACTTT.

This clone showed up just a few times. The same CDR3 can be traced to other DNA sequences in this sample. The V call is TRBV5-8, the J call TRBJ1-2; TRBD1 matches at 7 bases. Germline V CDR1 and CDR2: SGHTS, YDEGEE. The CDR3 is 14 residues long. The V and J ends lost 0 bases and 2 bases, in that order; junction bases with no gene match: 1. The CDR3 DNA is TGTGCCAGCAGCTTGGGACAGGGAAACTATGGCTACACCTTC. Residues: CASSLGQGNYGYTF.

This sequence joins TRBV6-5 and TRBJ2-1; weak D call: TRBD2 (6 bases). Deletions cut 7 bases from V and 5 bases from J, with 18 bases between. Looked up from germline, CDR1 is MNHEY and CDR2 is SVGAGI. CDR3 length equals 15 residues. In DNA, the CDR3 is TGTGCCAGCATCCTAGTGGGAGGCTTCAACAATGAGCAGTTCTTC. This gives the protein CASILVGGFNNEQFF.

This rearrangement joins TRBV15 to TRBJ1-2; 9 bases are a match to TRBD1. V trimming: 0 bases; J trimming: 5 bases; junction bases outside the gene matches: 10. Germline loops: CDR1 LNHNV, CDR2 YYDKDF (reference sequence). The CDR3 runs to 17 residues. CDR3 amino acids: CATSRDITGGKRYGYTF. The CDR3, as DNA: TGTGCCACCAGCAGAGATATAACAGGGGGCAAAAGATATGGCTACACCTTC.

The chain is built from TRBV7-3 and TRBJ2-2; 11 bases align to TRBD2. CDR1 is SGHTA, CDR2 FQGTGA, per germline. J lost 1 base, V lost 6 bases, and 10 bases had no gene match. The CDR3 sequence is 18 residues long. The CDR3 spells CASSLDGTSGRNTGELFF. CDR3 DNA: TGTGCCAGCAGTTTAGACGGGACTAGCGGCCGGAACACCGGGGAGCTGTTTTTT.

This clone was seen more than once but under ten times. The chain has TRBV24-1 and TRBJ1-5, with D tentatively TRBD1 (5 bases). CDR3 length: 11 residues. V was pared by 3 bases and J by 15 bases, with 11 bases between. Germline CDR1 is KGHDR and CDR2 is SFDVKD. CDR3 residues: CATSDRTRWHF. The CDR3 nucleotides read TGTGCCACCAGTGATCGGACACGTTGGCATTTT.

The rearrangement links TRBV9 to TRBJ1-2; a weak D match, TRBD1 (5 bases). Trimming removed 2 bases from V and 4 bases from J, with 15 bases in between. The CDR3 is 15 amino acids. Germline V CDR1 and CDR2: SGDLS, YYNGEE. The CDR3 DNA reads TGTGCCAGCAGCGTCCTGGACACGGGAGGCTATGGCTACACCTTC. Its protein product is CASSVLDTGGYGYTF.

The chain is built from TRBV28 and TRBJ2-1; tentative D call: TRBD2 (5 bases). The CDR3 extends over 16 amino acids. Deletions cut 5 bases from V and 7 bases from J, with 21 bases between. Germline CDR1 is MDHEN and CDR2 is SYDVKM. This CDR3 is CASSHQRSRGGNEQFF. The CDR3 DNA is TGTGCCAGCAGTCATCAGCGGAGCCGGGGTGGGAATGAGCAGTTCTTC.

This clone was seen just once. Different DNA sequences within this sample yield the same CDR3. V is TRBV25-1 and J is TRBJ1-2; D might be TRBD1 (5 bases). This CDR3 is built from 12 residues. Germline-derived CDR1 and CDR2 are MGHDK and SYGVNS. V was shortened by 6 bases and J by 5 bases, with 10 bases between the two germline ends. Here the CDR3 reads CASSPGGYGYTF. CDR3 DNA: TGTGCCAGCAGCCCCGGGGGGTATGGCTACACCTTC.

This clone was seen at least ten times. The rearrangement uses TRBV18 and TRBJ1-4, with D tentatively TRBD1 (6 bases). Germline V gene data show CDR1 as KGHSH and CDR2 as LQKENI. The V end lost 3 bases, the J end lost 10 bases, and 15 bases lay between the germline ends. CDR3 length: 14 amino acids. For the CDR3, the DNA is TGTGCCAGCTCACCGCCAAACAGGGACGCAAAACTGTTTTTT. Protein: CASSPPNRDAKLFF.

V gene TRBV28 combines with J gene TRBJ1-3; D is possibly TRBD1 (5 bases). The V and J ends lost 6 bases and 2 bases respectively, with 11 bases between them. There are 14 residues in the CDR3. Germline-derived CDR1 and CDR2 are MDHEN and SYDVKM. The CDR3 coding sequence is TGTGCCAGCAGCCAAGGACAAGCTGGAAACACCATATATTTT. Encoded protein: CASSQGQAGNTIYF.

This sequence joins TRBV7-9 and TRBJ1-2; perhaps TRBD1 as D (5 bases). V shed 5 bases and J shed 4 bases, with 17 bases lying between them. The CDR3 loop spans 15 amino acids. Germline lookup yields CDR1 SEHNR and CDR2 FQNEAQ (reference sequence). CDR3 loop: CASSPLTEPPYGYTF. CDR3 nucleotides: TGTGCCAGCAGCCCGCTGACAGAGCCTCCCTATGGCTACACCTTC.

This chain links TRBV15 with TRBJ1-2; unclear D gene. The V gene lost 0 bases and the J gene lost 8 bases, with 10 bases spanning the gap. Germline V gene lookup returns CDR1 LNHNV and CDR2 YYDKDF (reference sequence). This CDR3 has 13 residues. The CDR3 bases are TGTGCCACCAGCAGAGATCGTGGCAGGGGCTACACCTTC. This encodes CATSRDRGRGYTF.

This chain uses TRBV12-3 or TRBV12-4 with TRBJ2-4; tentatively, D is TRBD2 (6 bases). The CDR3 contains 13 residues. Trimming took off 3 bases at V and 7 bases at J, with 10 bases between the two ends. The CDR3 coding sequence is TGTGCCAGCAGTTTGGGAGGTTTGAACATTCAGTACTTC. Translation gives CASSLGGLNIQYF.

V is TRBV29-1 and J is TRBJ1-5, with a possible D match to TRBD1 (6 bases). CDR1 is SQVTM, CDR2 ANQGSEA, per germline. This CDR3 is 14 amino acids long. V was cut by 6 bases and J by 3 bases, with 15 bases left in between. CDR3 in amino acids: CSVAGGQPNQPQHF. The CDR3 region has the DNA TGCAGCGTCGCCGGCGGACAGCCCAATCAGCCCCAGCATTTT.

The gene calls are TRBV24-1 and TRBJ1-5; 8 nucleotides agree with TRBD1. CDR1 is KGHDR, CDR2 SFDVKD, per germline. V dropped 4 bases and J dropped 4; count of bases not matched to a gene: 5. The CDR3 loop spans 15 amino acids. The CDR3 loop reads CATSDRQGINQPQHF. CDR3 coding DNA: TGTGCCACCAGTGACCGACAGGGGATTAATCAGCCCCAGCATTTT.

The chain employs TRBV5-1 and TRBJ2-1; 10 bases match TRBD1. J gave up 6 bases and V 4 bases, and 7 bases lay outside the gene matches. The CDR3 totals 15 residues. The V gene's germline CDR1 is SGHRS and CDR2 YFSETQ. The CDR3 DNA reads TGCGCCAGCAGCACGGGGACAGGGGTTAGCAATGAGCAGTTCTTC. This translates into CASSTGTGVSNEQFF. Looking up the rest from reference TRBV5-1 and TRBJ2-1 gives the full variable domain: KAGVTQTPRYLIKTRGQQVTLSCSPISGHRSVSWYQQTPGQGLQFLFEYFSETQRNKGNFPGRFSGRQFSNSRSEMNVSTLELGDSALYLCASSTGTGVSNEQFFGPGTRLTVL.

The chain carries TRBV6-1 and TRBJ2-3; TRBD2 matches 11 bases. J was trimmed by 2 bases and V by 0 bases; bases with no gene match: 4. The CDR3 length is 17 residues. Per germline, CDR1 MNHNS and CDR2 SASEGT. The CDR3 region has the DNA TGTGCCAGCAGTGAAGCCCTAGCGGGAGGCCACACAGATACGCAGTATTTT. Amino acids: CASSEALAGGHTDTQYF.

J is TRBJ2-2 and V is TRBV2; 10 bases line up with TRBD2. V dropped 8 bases and J dropped 2; count of bases not matched to a gene: 17. The CDR3 is 19 residues long. Germline assignment: CDR1 SNHLY and CDR2 FYNNEI. CDR3 bases: TGTGCCAGCTCCTCCAGCAGGACTAGCGGATTAATCAACACCGGGGAGCTGTTTTTT. Translated: CASSSSRTSGLINTGELFF. Drawing the rest from reference TRBV2 and TRBJ2-2, the complete variable domain is EPEVTQTPSHQVTQMGQEVILRCVPISNHLYFYWYRQILGQKVEFLVSFYNNEISEKSEIFDDQFSVERPDGSNFTLKIRSTKLEDSAMYFCASSSSRTSGLINTGELFFGEGSRLTVL.

The rearrangement joins TRBV28 to TRBJ1-5; 7 nucleotides align to TRBD1. The germline CDR1 and CDR2 sequences are MDHEN and SYDVKM. The CDR3 contains 15 residues. The V gene end was trimmed by 7 bases and the J gene end by 4 bases; junction bases not matched to a gene: 10. Here the CDR3 reads CASTISTGINQPQHF. The CDR3 DNA is TGTGCCAGCACCATATCGACAGGGATAAATCAGCCCCAGCATTTT.

The V call is TRBV2, the J call TRBJ1-6; perhaps TRBD1 as D (6 bases). The CDR3 consists of 13 residues. Germline lookup yields CDR1 SNHLY and CDR2 FYNNEI. V dropped 7 bases and J dropped 7 bases, with 11 bases sitting between them. The CDR3 protein is CASNGGQNSPLHF. In DNA form, the CDR3 reads TGTGCCAGCAACGGGGGGCAGAATTCACCCCTCCACTTT.

This clone was picked up one time. The chain links TRBV7-2 to TRBJ2-1; TRBD2 matches at 10 bases. Germline-derived CDR1 and CDR2 are SGHTA and FQGNSA. The J segment lost 9 bases and the V segment lost 0 bases, leaving 14 bases of the junction unmatched. The CDR3 runs 18 residues. CDR3 loop: CASSLASGGAVLQGEQFF. The CDR3 coding sequence is TGTGCCAGCAGCTTAGCCAGCGGGGGGGCGGTCCTACAAGGTGAGCAGTTCTTC.

J is TRBJ1-5 and V is TRBV4-1; D is undetermined. From germline, CDR1 is MGHRA and CDR2 YSYEKL. This CDR3 comprises 18 residues. V lost 8 bases and J 0 bases, leaving 23 bases between the germline ends. DNA for the CDR3: TGCGCCAGCCGGCGATTCCTCCTAACGGGAGGTAGCAATCAGCCCCAGCATTTT. It encodes CASRRFLLTGGSNQPQHF.

The CDR3 loop is CASSVAGGGSGADTQYF. The CDR3 nucleotides are TGTGCCAGCAGCGTAGCGGGAGGGGGTAGTGGGGCAGATACGCAGTATTTT. This rearrangement joins TRBV9 to TRBJ2-3; 8 bases are a match to TRBD2. The CDR3 runs 17 residues. CDR1 is SGDLS and CDR2 is YYNGEE in the germline V gene. The trim removed 0 bases at V and 4 bases at J, leaving 10 bases unmatched.

The chain recombines TRBV4-3 with TRBJ2-7, with D maybe TRBD2 (5 bases). In germline, CDR1 is LGHNA, CDR2 YSLEER. V lost 1 base to trimming and J lost 2 bases, with 12 bases between them. The CDR3 loop spans 15 amino acids. CDR3 sequence: CASSQGRGLAYEQYF. The CDR3 DNA follows: TGCGCCAGCAGCCAAGGACGGGGTCTCGCCTACGAGCAGTACTTC.

This clone was picked up one time. The rearrangement joins TRBV10-3 to TRBJ1-6, with TRBD1 matching 7 bases. The germline V gene has CDR1 ENHRY and CDR2 SYGVKD. Trimming cost V 4 bases and J 6 bases; bases outside gene matches: 6. The CDR3 runs to 15 residues. This CDR3 reads CAISGQGPINSPLHF. In DNA, the CDR3 is TGTGCCATCAGTGGACAGGGCCCTATTAATTCACCCCTCCACTTT.

This chain links TRBV20-1 with TRBJ1-1; a possible D gene is TRBD1 (5 bases). The germline V gene has CDR1 DFQATT and CDR2 SNEGSKA (reference sequence). V lost 3 bases to trimming and J lost 11 bases, with 13 bases between them. The CDR3 runs 11 residues. CDR3 loop: CSASIRAGAFF. CDR3 nucleotide sequence: TGCAGTGCTAGTATTAGGGCAGGGGCTTTCTTT.

The genes are TRBV28 and TRBJ1-6; perhaps TRBD1 as D (5 bases). Germline V gene sequence: CDR1 MDHEN, CDR2 SYDVKM. The germline V and J ends were trimmed by 1 base and 0 bases, with 13 bases remaining between them. There are 18 residues in the CDR3. The CDR3 loop is CASSLYRQGSSYNSPLHF. The CDR3 nucleotides read TGTGCCAGCAGTTTATACCGGCAGGGTAGCTCCTATAATTCACCCCTCCACTTT.

This clone appeared a single time. The chain is built from TRBV19 and TRBJ1-6; D uncertain. Trimming pared 2 bases from V and 7 bases from J, leaving 9 bases between. In germline, CDR1 is LNHDA, CDR2 SQIVND (reference sequence). This CDR3 is 14 amino acids long. DNA of the CDR3: TGTGCCAGTAGTATAACGGGAGGGAATTCACCCCTCCACTTT. Its protein is CASSITGGNSPLHF.